The 18 T cell receptor beta chains presented below share a single source sample, sequenced in a study. TCRdb redid the calling of the RT-PCR reads with MiXCR, one entry per CDR3 protein. The sample shows about 700,000 distinct CDR3 sequences, approximately 15% of them seen only once. The sequenced material came from memory CD4+ T cells from blood. The receptors originated from a female donor in good health, serving as a healthy control.

The chain recombines TRBV20-1 with TRBJ2-1, with 7 positions matching TRBD1. V lost 8 bases to trimming and J lost 6 bases; unmatched junction nucleotides: 16. The CDR3 is 15 residues long. Germline loops: CDR1 DFQATT, CDR2 SNEGSKA (reference sequence). CDR3 DNA sequence: TGCAGTTCTCGCCAGACAGGGTCATTAATCAATGAGCAGTTCTTC. This sequence encodes CSSRQTGSLINEQFF.

In its sample, this clonotype was seen a few times. The chain combines TRBV5-1 with TRBJ2-7; a weak D match, TRBD1 (5 bases). CDR3 length equals 14 residues. Trimming pared 4 bases from V and 2 bases from J, leaving 13 bases between. CDR1 and CDR2 (germline): SGHRS, YFSETQ. This CDR3 reads CASSEDSPPYEQYF. The CDR3 DNA is TGCGCCAGCAGCGAAGACAGTCCTCCCTACGAGCAGTACTTC.

The chain recombines TRBV7-6 with TRBJ2-5; TRBD2 might be the D (6 bases). The CDR3 covers 13 residues. Germline V gene data show CDR1 as SGHVS and CDR2 as FNYEAQ. Trimming pared 4 bases from V and 5 bases from J, leaving 11 bases between. Here the CDR3 reads CASSSHRGETQYF. As DNA, the CDR3 is TGTGCCAGCAGCTCCCACCGGGGGGAGACCCAGTACTTC. Full variable domain (remainder filled in from reference TRBV7-6 and TRBJ2-5): GAGVSQSPRYKVTKRGQDVALRCDPISGHVSLYWYRQALGQGPEFLTYFNYEAQQDKSGLPNDRFSAERPEGSISTLTIQRTEQRDSAMYRCASSSHRGETQYFGPGTRLLVL.

The chain links TRBV2 to TRBJ2-7, with D possibly called TRBD1 or TRBD2 (5 bases each). Per germline, CDR1 SNHLY and CDR2 FYNNEI. The V and J ends lost 7 bases and 2 bases respectively, with 21 bases between them. There are 16 residues in the CDR3. CDR3 sequence reads: CASTPWGSAGTYEQYF. The CDR3 DNA sequence: TGTGCCAGCACCCCTTGGGGGTCGGCTGGGACCTACGAGCAGTACTTC.

A few counts support this clonotype. This chain uses TRBV12-3 or TRBV12-4 with TRBJ1-4; TRBD1 might be the D (5 bases). This CDR3 contains 12 residues. The V and J ends lost 6 bases and 7 bases respectively, with 9 bases between them. This CDR3 reads CASRLTAEKLFF. CDR3 nucleotides: TGTGCCAGCAGGTTGACAGCTGAAAAACTGTTTTTT.

This clonotype was picked up many times. The chain has TRBV6-5 and TRBJ1-2, with D maybe TRBD1 (6 bases). CDR1 MNHEY and CDR2 SVGAGI come from the germline V gene. The V end was cut by 6 bases, the J end by 2 bases, with 10 bases between. This CDR3 region has 13 residues. In DNA form, the CDR3 reads TGTGCCAGCAGGAGGGGGGGCAACTATGGCTACACCTTC. The encoded protein is CASRRGGNYGYTF.

This clonotype was observed many times. CDR3 bases: TGTGCCAGCACCAGGACAGGGGTTTTTGGCTACACCTTC. Residues: CASTRTGVFGYTF. The chain recombines TRBV6-5 with TRBJ1-2; 9 nucleotides line up with TRBD1. The CDR3 length is 13 residues. Germline loops: CDR1 MNHEY, CDR2 SVGAGI. After removal of 7 bases from V and 7 bases from J, the junction contained 7 bases not matched to a gene.

There are many counts of this clonotype. The rearrangement joins TRBV10-3 to TRBJ2-2; TRBD2 agrees at 10 bases. This CDR3 spans 14 amino acids. The junction had 5 bases not matched to a gene; V was cut back by 3 bases and J by 10 bases. CDR1 is ENHRY, CDR2 SYGVKD, per germline. CDR3 amino acids: CAISDLGTSEELFF. DNA for the CDR3: TGTGCCATCAGTGACCTTGGGACTAGCGAGGAGCTGTTTTTT.

This clonotype has more than one count but fewer than ten. The chain uses TRBV7-2 and TRBJ2-7, with 13 positions matching TRBD2. V was pared by 3 bases and J by 6 bases, with 8 bases of the junction left unmatched. Germline V lookup: CDR1 SGHTA, CDR2 FQGNSA. This CDR3 has 16 amino acids. The DNA for the CDR3 is TGTGCCAGCAGCTTGAGAGCGGGACTAGCGGGATCCGAGCAGTACTTC. Protein sequence: CASSLRAGLAGSEQYF.

This clonotype was counted only a few times. The rearrangement uses TRBV10-3 and TRBJ2-7; 12 nucleotides line up with TRBD1. The germline CDR1 and CDR2 sequences are ENHRY and SYGVKD. The CDR3 has 15 amino acids. With 10 bases clipped from V and 5 bases from J, the junction kept 12 bases outside the gene matches. This CDR3 reads CASRVTGQGADEQYF. In nucleotides, the CDR3 is TGTGCCAGCCGAGTTACGGGACAGGGGGCCGACGAGCAGTACTTC.

This rearrangement joins TRBV20-1 to TRBJ1-5; possible D gene TRBD1, 6 bases. V lost 4 bases to trimming and J lost 7 bases, with 14 bases between them. In germline, CDR1 is DFQATT, CDR2 SNEGSKA (reference sequence). The CDR3 contains 13 residues. The chain's CDR3 is CSATPGQGQPQHF. As DNA, the CDR3 is TGCAGTGCTACCCCTGGGCAGGGGCAGCCCCAGCATTTT.

The gene calls are TRBV12-3 or TRBV12-4 and TRBJ1-5; the D gene is possibly TRBD1 (5 bases). The CDR3 is 13 amino acids. V lost 2 bases and J lost 9, with 11 bases in between. The CDR3 spells CASSLSGGGPQHF. CDR3 DNA sequence: TGTGCCAGCAGTTTATCGGGGGGGGGGCCCCAGCATTTT.

This clonotype occurred many times. The chain carries TRBV10-3 and TRBJ2-1, with 13 positions matching TRBD2. The trim removed 10 bases at V and 6 bases at J, leaving 9 bases unmatched. Germline-derived CDR1 and CDR2 are ENHRY and SYGVKD. CDR3 length equals 15 residues. CDR3 DNA sequence: TGTGCCAGCCAGACGCGGACTAGCGGGGGCAATGAGCAGTTCTTC. Protein sequence: CASQTRTSGGNEQFF.

This clonotype was seen many times. The chain recombines TRBV20-1 with TRBJ2-7; D gene uncertain. Germline assignment: CDR1 DFQATT and CDR2 SNEGSKA (reference sequence). Trimming took 1 base from V and 5 from J, leaving 12 bases between them. The CDR3 runs to 13 residues. The chain's CDR3 is CSARGSLGNEQYF. DNA for the CDR3: TGCAGTGCTAGAGGTTCCTTGGGGAACGAGCAGTACTTC.

The chain combines TRBV29-1 with TRBJ1-1, with a weak D call TRBD1 (6 bases). Trimming stripped 4 bases from V and 7 bases from J, with 16 bases between. From germline, CDR1 is SQVTM and CDR2 ANQGSEA. The CDR3 consists of 13 residues. CDR3 sequence (DNA): TGCAGCGTTGGGACAGTGTCGGAGCTTGAAGCTTTCTTT. Protein sequence: CSVGTVSELEAFF. Complete variable domain (other parts from reference TRBV29-1 and TRBJ1-1): SAVISQKPSRDICQRGTSLTIQCQVDSQVTMMFWYRQQPGQSLTLIATANQGSEATYESGFVIDKFPISRPNLTFSTLTVSNMSPEDSSIYLCSVGTVSELEAFFGQGTRLTVV.

The rearrangement uses TRBV11-2 and TRBJ2-5; D call uncertain. Trimming stripped 1 base from V and 2 bases from J, with 11 bases between. Germline assignment: CDR1 SGHAT and CDR2 FQNNGV. CDR3 size: 15 residues. CDR3 in amino acids: CASSLGAAVQETQYF. DNA for the CDR3: TGTGCCAGCAGCTTAGGCGCGGCAGTGCAAGAGACCCAGTACTTC.

This chain connects TRBV12-3 or TRBV12-4 to TRBJ2-3, with TRBD2 as a possible D gene (6 bases). With 6 bases removed from V and 2 bases from J, the gap between germline ends came to 15 bases. The CDR3 consists of 15 residues. The CDR3 nucleotides read TGTGCCAGCAGCCACGGGGGAGCGGACACAGATACGCAGTATTTT. It encodes CASSHGGADTDTQYF.

Here the CDR3 reads CASSLGTGSYGYTF. In DNA form, the CDR3 reads TGCGCCAGCAGCTTGGGAACAGGCAGCTATGGCTACACCTTC. This rearrangement joins TRBV5-1 to TRBJ1-2; tentatively, D is TRBD1 (5 bases). The CDR3 has 14 residues. Between the trimmed V and J ends, which lost 0 bases and 4 bases, there was a span of 10 bases. Germline V gives CDR1 SGHRS, CDR2 YFSETQ.